Listed here are 21 T cell receptor beta chains from one sample, sequenced in a study of T cell responses to AZD1222 COVID-19 vaccine. Measured with immunoSEQ multiplex PCR; TCRdb has only the in-frame clones, and not every one. The repertoire holds some 110,000 clones, with approximately 90% as singletons. The sequencing here drew on peripheral blood, taken 28 days after the second AZD1222 dose. The source of these receptors is an adult who received the AZD1222 COVID-19 vaccine.

V and J are TRBV7-6 and TRBJ1-1; D is uncertain. V was clipped by 6 bases and J by 4 bases, with 18 bases between them. Germline lookup yields CDR1 SGHVS and CDR2 FNYEAQ. The CDR3 extends over 15 amino acids. As DNA, the CDR3 is TGTGCCAGCAGGATTACGTACGGAGGAGGCACTGAAGCTTTCTTT. It encodes CASRITYGGGTEAFF.

The chain employs TRBV6-4 and TRBJ2-7, with 7 bases identical to TRBD1. The CDR3 has 17 amino acids. Per germline, CDR1 MRHNA and CDR2 SNTAGT. J gave up 3 bases and V 0 bases, and 11 bases lay outside the gene matches. The CDR3 region has the DNA TGTGCCAGCAGTGACTCCGGGGTGGACAGGACATTCTACGAGCAGTACTTC. It codes for CASSDSGVDRTFYEQYF.

DNA of the CDR3: TGTGCCAGATACCCCAACACTAGCACAGATACGCAGTATTTT. Protein sequence: CARYPNTSTDTQYF. The V and J genes are TRBV28 and TRBJ2-3; the D is unclear. Germline-derived CDR1 and CDR2 are MDHEN and SYDVKM. This CDR3 comprises 14 residues. The V end lost 9 bases, the J end lost 0 bases, and 13 bases lay between the germline ends.

The J gene is TRBJ2-1, the V gene TRBV7-3; maybe TRBD1 (5 bases). The CDR3 sequence is 13 residues long. Germline loops: CDR1 SGHTA, CDR2 FQGTGA. Trimming removed 6 bases at V and 8 bases at J, with 14 bases between. Here the CDR3 reads CASSTPGKDEQFF. Here the CDR3 DNA reads TGTGCCAGCAGTACCCCAGGGAAGGATGAGCAGTTCTTC.

DNA of the CDR3: TGTGCCGCCGGGACAGGGTATTACGAGCAGTACTTC. This gives the protein CAAGTGYYEQYF. The rearrangement joins TRBV30 to TRBJ2-7; TRBD1 agrees at 9 bases. The CDR3 is made up of 12 amino acids. The J segment lost 4 bases and the V segment lost 8 bases, leaving 6 bases of the junction unmatched. CDR1 and CDR2 from the germline V gene are GTSNPN and SVGIG (reference sequence).

This chain joins TRBV4-3 and TRBJ1-3; D unclear. The CDR3 length is 16 residues. V lost 1 base, J lost 3 bases, and 13 bases lay in between. Looked up from germline, CDR1 is LGHNA and CDR2 is YSLEER. CDR3 sequence: CASSQGSGGNGNTIYF. The CDR3 DNA reads as TGCGCCAGCAGCCAAGGTTCGGGAGGGAATGGAAACACCATATATTTT.

The chain combines TRBV15 with TRBJ1-1; D gene uncertain. V lost 0 bases and J lost 8, with 13 bases in between. Germline V lookup: CDR1 LNHNV, CDR2 YYDKDF (reference sequence). This CDR3 has 14 amino acids. The CDR3 loop is CATSRDYHLLEAFF. Written as DNA, the CDR3 is TGTGCCACCAGCAGAGATTACCACCTCCTCGAAGCTTTCTTT.

The chain is built from TRBV2 and TRBJ2-2; 7 bases line up with TRBD1. Unmatched junction bases numbered 4, after V lost 6 bases and J lost 0 bases. CDR1 and CDR2 (germline): SNHLY, FYNNEI. The CDR3 is 15 residues long. The CDR3 DNA follows: TGTGCCAGCAGGGACAGGATCGCGAACACCGGGGAGCTGTTTTTT. Residues: CASRDRIANTGELFF.

This clone was seen just once. The chain recombines TRBV21-1 with TRBJ2-2; the table's D gene call, TRBD1, was not cross checked with the DNA. TRBV21-1 is designated a pseudogene. The CDR3 has 18 residues. The CDR3 coding sequence is TGTGCCAGCAGCAAAGTGAAACCGAGGGACAGGGTGACCGGGGAGCTGTTTTTT. It encodes CASSKVKPRDRVTGELFF.

V and J are TRBV5-8 and TRBJ2-5; D is unclear. The germline gives CDR1 SGHTS, CDR2 YDEGEE. There are 13 residues in the CDR3. The V end lost 0 bases, the J end lost 5 bases, and 8 bases lay between the germline ends. CDR3 in amino acids: CASSLGLRETQYF. CDR3 nucleotides: TGTGCCAGCAGCTTGGGTCTGCGGGAGACCCAGTACTTC. Full variable domain (rest looked up from reference TRBV5-8 and TRBJ2-5): EAGVTQSPTHLIKTRGQQATLRCSPISGHTSVYWYQQALGLGLQFLLWYDEGEERNRGNFPPRFSGRQFPNYSSELNVNALELEDSALYLCASSLGLRETQYFGPGTRLLVL.

J is TRBJ2-5 and V is TRBV6-4, with 13 bases identical to TRBD2. Germline trimming cut 2 bases from V and 3 bases from J; bases unmatched to any gene: 9. CDR1 is MRHNA, CDR2 SNTAGT, per germline. This CDR3 contains 18 residues. CDR3 loop: CASSDGLAGEAGKETQYF. DNA of the CDR3: TGTGCCAGCAGTGACGGACTAGCGGGGGAAGCGGGGAAAGAGACCCAGTACTTC.

V usage is TRBV28 and J usage is TRBJ2-7; 10 nucleotides align to TRBD1. CDR3 length: 14 amino acids. The junction had 9 bases not matched to a gene; V was cut back by 9 bases and J by 4 bases. Germline CDR1 and CDR2: MDHEN and SYDVKM. The CDR3 DNA is TGTGCCAGTAACTGGGACAGGGGCTATTACGAGCAGTACTTC. The encoded protein is CASNWDRGYYEQYF.

The chain links TRBV6-6 to TRBJ2-1; D gene uncertain. CDR3 length equals 12 residues. Germline CDR1 MNHNY, CDR2 SVGAGI (reference sequence). Trimming pared 2 bases from V and 8 bases from J, leaving 7 bases between. The CDR3 region is CASSYSIDEQFF. The CDR3 nucleotides read TGTGCCAGCAGTTACAGCATCGATGAGCAGTTCTTC.

The chain uses TRBV27 and TRBJ2-7; a weak D match, TRBD2 (5 bases). From germline, CDR1 is MNHEY and CDR2 SMNVEV (reference sequence). V was pared by 0 bases and J by 6 bases, with 9 bases between. The CDR3 loop spans 13 amino acids. Here the CDR3 DNA reads TGTGCCAGCAGTTTATCTTCAAGCGGCGAGCAGTACTTC. Its translation is CASSLSSSGEQYF.

The chain employs TRBV9 and TRBJ2-7; 9 bases match TRBD1. The CDR3 length is 13 residues. J was trimmed by 3 bases and V by 3 bases; bases with no gene match: 1. Germline V gene lookup returns CDR1 SGDLS and CDR2 YYNGEE. CDR3 sequence (DNA): TGTGCCAGCAGCGCGACAGGGGGCTACGAGCAGTACTTC. Amino acid sequence: CASSATGGYEQYF.

The chain recombines TRBV29-1 with TRBJ1-1; D not resolved. CDR1 and CDR2 from the germline V gene are SQVTM and ANQGSEA. The CDR3 runs 11 residues. Deletions cut 7 bases from V and 3 bases from J, with 9 bases between. CDR3 DNA sequence: TGCAGCGCCGACGGATACACTGAAGCTTTCTTT. Encoded protein: CSADGYTEAFF.

The chain carries TRBV29-1 and TRBJ1-1; D is uncertain. Germline CDR1 and CDR2: SQVTM and ANQGSEA. V was clipped by 2 bases and J by 4 bases, with 11 bases between them. CDR3 length: 13 amino acids. The CDR3 nucleotides are TGCAGCGTTGAACGGGTGTTGAGCACTGAAGCTTTCTTT. It is translated as CSVERVLSTEAFF.

The chain uses TRBV9 and TRBJ2-7; 9 bases match TRBD1. With V trimmed by 0 bases and J by 3 bases, 4 bases remained unmatched. The CDR3 totals 15 residues. In germline, CDR1 is SGDLS, CDR2 YYNGEE. The CDR3 sequence is CASSVDPGQGYEQYF. The CDR3 region has the DNA TGTGCCAGCAGCGTAGATCCGGGACAGGGCTACGAGCAGTACTTC.

This chain joins TRBV12-1 and TRBJ2-7; whether TRBD1, the table's D call, matches the DNA was not checked. TRBV12-1 constitutes a pseudogene. There are 15 residues in the CDR3. CDR3 DNA sequence: TGTGCCAGCAGCTTGGCCCCCCAGGGGGTATGCGAGCAGTACTTC. Translation gives CASSLAPQGVCEQYF.

V usage is TRBV18 and J usage is TRBJ2-7; 8 positions match TRBD2. CDR1 KGHSH and CDR2 LQKENI come from the germline V gene. The V segment lost 3 bases and the J segment 7 bases; nucleotides outside the gene matches: 14. The CDR3 covers 16 residues. This chain's CDR3 is CASSPSLQRESREQYF. CDR3 bases: TGTGCCAGCTCACCGTCTCTCCAGCGGGAGAGCCGAGAGCAGTACTTC. Filled out from reference TRBV18 and TRBJ2-7, the complete variable domain reads NAGVMQNPRHLVRRRGQEARLRCSPMKGHSHVYWYRQLPEEGLKFMVYLQKENIIDESGMPKERFSAEFPKEGPSILRIQQVVRGDSAAYFCASSPSLQRESREQYFGPGTRLTVT.

The chain links TRBV19 to TRBJ2-7; 12 bases are shared with TRBD2. The germline CDR1 and CDR2 sequences are LNHDA and SQIVND (reference sequence). The CDR3 loop spans 15 amino acids. After removal of 6 bases from V and 5 bases from J, the junction contained 8 bases not matched to a gene. This CDR3 reads CASSQRLAGVDEQYF. The CDR3 DNA reads TGTGCCAGTAGCCAACGACTAGCGGGAGTAGACGAGCAGTACTTC.